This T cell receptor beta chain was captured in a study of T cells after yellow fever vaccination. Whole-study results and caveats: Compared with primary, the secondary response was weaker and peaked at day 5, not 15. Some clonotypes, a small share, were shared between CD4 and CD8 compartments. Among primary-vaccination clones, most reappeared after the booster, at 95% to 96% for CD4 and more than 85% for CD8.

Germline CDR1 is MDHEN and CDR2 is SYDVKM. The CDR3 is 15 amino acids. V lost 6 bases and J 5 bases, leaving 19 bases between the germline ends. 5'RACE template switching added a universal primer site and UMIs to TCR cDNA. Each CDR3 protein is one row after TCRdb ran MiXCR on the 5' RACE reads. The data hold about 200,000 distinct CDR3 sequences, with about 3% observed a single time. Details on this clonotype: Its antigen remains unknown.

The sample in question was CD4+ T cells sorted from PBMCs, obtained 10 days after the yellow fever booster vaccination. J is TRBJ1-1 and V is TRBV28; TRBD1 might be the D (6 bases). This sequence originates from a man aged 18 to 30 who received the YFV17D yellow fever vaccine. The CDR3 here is CASRSGGGRRTEAFF. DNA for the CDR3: TGTGCCAGCAGATCCGGGGGGGGCCGGAGGACTGAAGCTTTCTTT.